This T cell receptor (beta chain) emerged from a study of blood T cell repertoires in COVID-19. Study as a whole: The United States, Italy and Spain were the sources of the acute and convalescent COVID-19 samples. The cDNA or gDNA used as material had been derived from T cells, B-cell-depleted T cells, or PBMCs.

In the authors' workflow: The assay estimated nucleated cells by amplifying reference gene primers. Clones were read by immunoSEQ multiplex PCR, and TCRdb kept only the in-frame ones, dropping some. That table gives V, J and clone size, and the DNA gave D and trimming. The sample carries 65,000 to 80,000 clones, 82% recorded once. The length of the CDR3 is 15 residues. CDR1 is SGHAT and CDR2 is FQNNGV in the germline V gene. V lost 1 base, J lost 7 bases, and 13 bases lay in between. The chain links TRBV11-2 to TRBJ1-4; D is perhaps TRBD1 (5 bases). The sample consisted of peripheral blood. The source of this sequence is a man aged 50 to 60 with acute or convalescent COVID-19. The CDR3 loop is CASSLARQGFEKLFF. CDR3 DNA sequence: TGTGCCAGCAGCTTAGCACGTCAGGGTTTTGAAAAACTGTTTTTT.